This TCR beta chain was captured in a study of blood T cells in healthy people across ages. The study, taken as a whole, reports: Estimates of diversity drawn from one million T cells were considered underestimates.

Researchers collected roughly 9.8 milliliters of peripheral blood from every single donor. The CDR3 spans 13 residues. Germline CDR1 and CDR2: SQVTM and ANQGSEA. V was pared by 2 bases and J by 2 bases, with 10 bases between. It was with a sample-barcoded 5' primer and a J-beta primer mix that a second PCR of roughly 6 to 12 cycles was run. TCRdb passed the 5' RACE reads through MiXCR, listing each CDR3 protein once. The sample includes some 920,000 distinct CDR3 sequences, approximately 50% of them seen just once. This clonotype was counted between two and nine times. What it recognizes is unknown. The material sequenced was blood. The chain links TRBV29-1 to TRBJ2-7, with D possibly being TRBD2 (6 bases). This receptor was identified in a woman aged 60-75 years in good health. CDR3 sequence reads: CSVERGTPYEQYF. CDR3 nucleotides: TGCAGCGTTGAACGCGGGACCCCCTACGAGCAGTACTTC.